A single sample gave rise to the 3 T cell receptor beta chains below, sequenced in a study of T-cell memory formation after mild COVID-19. TCRdb analysed the 5' RACE reads with MiXCR anew, one entry per CDR3 protein. This table holds 150,000 to 200,000 distinct CDR3 sequences, about a fifth found once. The specimen was PBMCs or a T cell subset sorted from them (not recorded which). The receptor source for this set is an adult woman who had mild COVID-19 (a few samples of this study predate the infection). Cell type and time point are not known.

This chain links TRBV6-5 with TRBJ1-2; 10 bases are shared with TRBD1. V shed 0 bases, J shed 6 bases, and the junction held 4 bases outside the gene matches. This CDR3 has 15 residues. Germline values: CDR1 MNHEY, CDR2 SVGAGI. As DNA, the CDR3 is TGTGCCAGCAGTTACTCTGGGACAGGGGTAGATGGCTACACCTTC. Protein product: CASSYSGTGVDGYTF.

This clonotype was seen a handful of times. The V and J genes are TRBV7-8 and TRBJ1-1, with D unresolved. The CDR3 sequence is 14 residues long. The ends were cut back, 1 base at V and 4 bases at J, with 10 bases in the middle. Germline assignment: CDR1 SGHVS and CDR2 FQNEAQ. CDR3 bases: TGTGCCAGCAGCTTAGGACTCGCGGGCACTGAAGCTTTCTTT. Amino acid sequence: CASSLGLAGTEAFF.

The J gene is TRBJ2-1, the V gene TRBV3-1; 8 bases match TRBD2. CDR1 and CDR2 (germline): LGHDT, YNNKEL (reference sequence). The CDR3 length is 15 residues. With 5 bases clipped from V and 7 bases from J, the junction kept 10 bases outside the gene matches. This chain's CDR3 is CASSIPGTRGNEQFF. The CDR3 DNA is TGTGCCAGCAGCATACCCGGGACTAGGGGTAATGAGCAGTTCTTC.